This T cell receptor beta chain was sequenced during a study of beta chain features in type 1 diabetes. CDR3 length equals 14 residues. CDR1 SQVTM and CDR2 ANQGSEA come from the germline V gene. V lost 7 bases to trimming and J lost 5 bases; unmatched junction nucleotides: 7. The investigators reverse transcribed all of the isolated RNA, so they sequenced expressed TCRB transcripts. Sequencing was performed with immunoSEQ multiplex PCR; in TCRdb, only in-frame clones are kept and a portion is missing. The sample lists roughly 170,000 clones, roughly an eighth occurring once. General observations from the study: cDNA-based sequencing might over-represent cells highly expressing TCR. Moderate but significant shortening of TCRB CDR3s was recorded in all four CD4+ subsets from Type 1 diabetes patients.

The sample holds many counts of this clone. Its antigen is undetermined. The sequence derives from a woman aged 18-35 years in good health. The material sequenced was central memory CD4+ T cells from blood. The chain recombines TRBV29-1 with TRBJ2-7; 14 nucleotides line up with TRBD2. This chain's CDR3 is CSGAPGLAGDEQYF. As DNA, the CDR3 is TGCAGCGGGGCTCCGGGACTAGCGGGAGACGAGCAGTACTTC.